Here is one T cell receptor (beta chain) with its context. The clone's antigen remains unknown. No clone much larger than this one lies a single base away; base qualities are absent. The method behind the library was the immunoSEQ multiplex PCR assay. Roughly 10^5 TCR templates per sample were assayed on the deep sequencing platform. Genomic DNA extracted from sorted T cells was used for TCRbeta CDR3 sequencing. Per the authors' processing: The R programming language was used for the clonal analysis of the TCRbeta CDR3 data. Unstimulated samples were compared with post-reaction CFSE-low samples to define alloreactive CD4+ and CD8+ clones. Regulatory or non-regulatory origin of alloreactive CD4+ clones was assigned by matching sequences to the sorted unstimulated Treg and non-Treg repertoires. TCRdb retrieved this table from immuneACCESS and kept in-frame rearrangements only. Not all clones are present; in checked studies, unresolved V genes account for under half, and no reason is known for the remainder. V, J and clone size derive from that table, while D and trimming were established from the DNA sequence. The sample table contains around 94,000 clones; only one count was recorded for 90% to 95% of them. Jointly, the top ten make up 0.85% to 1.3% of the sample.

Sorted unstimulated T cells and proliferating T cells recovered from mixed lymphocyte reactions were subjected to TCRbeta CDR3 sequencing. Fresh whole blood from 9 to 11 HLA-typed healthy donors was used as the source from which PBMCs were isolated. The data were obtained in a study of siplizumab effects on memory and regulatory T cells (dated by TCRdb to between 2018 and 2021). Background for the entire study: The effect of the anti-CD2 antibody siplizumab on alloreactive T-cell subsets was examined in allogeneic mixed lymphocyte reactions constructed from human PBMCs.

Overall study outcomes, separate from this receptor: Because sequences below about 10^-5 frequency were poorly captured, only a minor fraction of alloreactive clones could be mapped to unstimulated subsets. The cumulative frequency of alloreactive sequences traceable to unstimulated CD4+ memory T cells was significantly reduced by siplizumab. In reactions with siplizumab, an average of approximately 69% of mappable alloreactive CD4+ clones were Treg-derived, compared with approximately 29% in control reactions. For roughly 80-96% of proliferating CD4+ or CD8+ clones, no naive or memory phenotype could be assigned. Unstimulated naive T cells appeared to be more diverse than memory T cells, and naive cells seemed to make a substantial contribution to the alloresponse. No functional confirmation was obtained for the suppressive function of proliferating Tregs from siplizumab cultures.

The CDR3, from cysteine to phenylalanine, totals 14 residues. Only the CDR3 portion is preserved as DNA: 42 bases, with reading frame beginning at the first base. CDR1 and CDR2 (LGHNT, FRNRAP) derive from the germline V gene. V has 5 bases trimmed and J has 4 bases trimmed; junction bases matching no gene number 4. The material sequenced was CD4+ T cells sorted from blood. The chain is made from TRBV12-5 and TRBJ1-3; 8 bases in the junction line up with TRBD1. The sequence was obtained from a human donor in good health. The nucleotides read TGTGCTAGTGGTCGCGGGGACAGGGGAAACACCATATATTTT. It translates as CASGRGDRGNTIYF.